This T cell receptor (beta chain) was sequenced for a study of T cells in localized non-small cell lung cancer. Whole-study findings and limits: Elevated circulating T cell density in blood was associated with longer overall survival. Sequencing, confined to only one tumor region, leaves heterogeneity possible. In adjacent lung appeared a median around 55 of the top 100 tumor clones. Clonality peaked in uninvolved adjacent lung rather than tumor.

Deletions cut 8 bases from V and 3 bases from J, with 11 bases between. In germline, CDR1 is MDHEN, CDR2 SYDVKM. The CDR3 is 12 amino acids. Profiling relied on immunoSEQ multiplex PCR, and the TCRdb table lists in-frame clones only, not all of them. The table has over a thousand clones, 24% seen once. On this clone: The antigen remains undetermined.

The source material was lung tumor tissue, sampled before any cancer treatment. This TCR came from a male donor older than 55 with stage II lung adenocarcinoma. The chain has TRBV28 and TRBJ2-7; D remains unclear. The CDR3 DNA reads TGTGCCAGCCAAAGGTCGGTCTACGAGCAGTACTTC. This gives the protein CASQRSVYEQYF.